This T cell receptor (beta chain) was profiled in a study of shared clonotypes between healthy human individuals. Study-level findings and limits: Clonotype sharing among donors, it was expected, would be affected by sequencing depth.

A deep-level run was used for the assay. Genomic DNA from each subset was divided evenly over several immunoSEQ plates. Assay: immunoSEQ multiplex PCR; the TCRdb copy retains only in-frame clones and omits some. The sample yields roughly 720,000 clones, roughly 88% seen once. Remarks on this clone: As yet, its antigen is unknown.

The V segment lost 7 bases and the J segment 3 bases; nucleotides outside the gene matches: 13. Germline CDR1 and CDR2: SNHLY and FYNNEI. The CDR3 extends over 17 amino acids. Sequenced input: memory CD8+ T cells from PBMCs. As to subset: CD45RO+ cells pooled with CCR7-negative TemRA cells. The sequence was obtained from a man younger than 30 in good health. Some clones in this sample may be carry-over from other donors' samples. The chain couples TRBV2 to TRBJ2-3, with 10 bases matching TRBD2. CDR3 residues: CASNEAGGGRKTDTQYF. The DNA of the CDR3 is TGTGCCAGCAACGAAGCGGGAGGGGGGAGGAAAACAGATACGCAGTATTTT.